Given below is one T cell receptor (beta chain) in context. Libraries were prepared by immunoSEQ multiplex PCR; TCRdb keeps only in-frame clonotypes and omits some of them. The data hold fewer than 100,000 clones, with around 80% observed a single time. The V gene lost 3 bases and the J gene lost 7 bases, with 10 bases spanning the gap. Germline V lookup: CDR1 ENHRY, CDR2 SYGVKD. The CDR3 spans 14 residues. The entry originates in a study of control samples from healthy donors and cancer patients. Specimen: blood. This sequence originates from a man aged 55-75 years in good health. The chain combines TRBV10-3 with TRBJ1-6; weak D call: TRBD1 (5 bases). The CDR3 loop is CAISELEGNSPLHF. The CDR3 nucleotides are TGTGCCATCAGTGAACTAGAGGGGAATTCACCCCTCCACTTT.